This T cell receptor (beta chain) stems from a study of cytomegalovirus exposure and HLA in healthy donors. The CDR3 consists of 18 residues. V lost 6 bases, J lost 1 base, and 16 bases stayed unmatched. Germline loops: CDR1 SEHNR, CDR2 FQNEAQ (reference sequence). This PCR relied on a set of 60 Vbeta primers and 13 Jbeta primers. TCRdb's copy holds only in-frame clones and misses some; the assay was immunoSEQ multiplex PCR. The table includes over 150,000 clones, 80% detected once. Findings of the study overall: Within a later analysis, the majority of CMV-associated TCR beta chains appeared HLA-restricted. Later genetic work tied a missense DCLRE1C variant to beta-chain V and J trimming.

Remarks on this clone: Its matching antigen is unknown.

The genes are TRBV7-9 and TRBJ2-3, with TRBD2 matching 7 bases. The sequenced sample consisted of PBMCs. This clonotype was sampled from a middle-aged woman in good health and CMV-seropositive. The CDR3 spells CASSPGVAGAFRTDTQYF. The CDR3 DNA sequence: TGTGCCAGCAGTCCCGGGGTGGCGGGAGCCTTCCGCACAGATACGCAGTATTTT.